This T cell receptor beta chain was recovered during a study of shared clonotypes between healthy human individuals. Study conclusions and caveats: Naive subsets generally exceeded memory subsets in estimated richness. Shared clonotypes: about 5% naive CD4, 3% to 3.5% naive CD8, roughly 2.2% memory CD4, over 0.3% memory CD8.

The study enrolled healthy HIV-negative adults without recent acute infections or vaccinations as donors. CD4+ cells were split into CD45RA+ naive and CD45RA-negative memory subsets. A remark on this clone: Its cognate antigen is unknown.

Profiling relied on immunoSEQ multiplex PCR, and the TCRdb table lists in-frame clones only, not all of them. In the table there are some 240,000 clones, 50% to 80% of which are singletons. Germline CDR1 and CDR2: LGHNA and YSLEER. Deletions cut 1 base from V and 2 bases from J, with 13 bases between. This CDR3 is built from 16 residues. The clonotype originates from a man younger than 45 in good health. The gene calls are TRBV4-3 and TRBJ2-3; D uncertain. Sequencing input: memory CD4+ T cells sorted from blood. The subset: CD45RA-negative fraction. The CDR3 reads CASSQVGGADTDTQYF. The DNA of the CDR3 is TGCGCCAGCAGCCAAGTCGGCGGCGCGGACACAGATACGCAGTATTTT.